The 15 T cell receptor beta chains below all came from one sample that was sequenced in a study of T cell clusters in autoimmune cytopenias. TRB amplification used around 270 ng of peripheral blood genomic DNA. TRB rearrangements were amplified by touch-down multiplex PCR with mixed TRB-A/B primers. TCRdb re-called the multiplex PCR reads and shows each CDR3 protein once, DNA omitted. The sample table sets out some 4,100 distinct CDR3 sequences. The same sample was also used in a study of T cell repertoires in aging, cancer and after chemotherapy.

Material for sequencing was peripheral blood. These receptor sequences come from a human donor in good health.

In terms of frequency, this clonotype is medium-sized. CDR3 residues: CASSYRGQGAYEQYF. The chain carries TRBV6-2 or TRBV6-3 and TRBJ2-7; the D gene TCRdb calls, TRBD1, cannot be checked with no DNA. The V gene's germline CDR1 is MNHEY and CDR2 SVGEGT. This CDR3 has 15 residues.

This chain links TRBV7-9 with TRBJ2-1; TCRdb designates TRBD2, a call that cannot be tested without DNA. Germline V gene data show CDR1 as SEHNR and CDR2 as FQNEAQ (reference sequence). The CDR3 runs 15 residues. The CDR3 reads CASSSGLAGVNEQFF.

Its frequency marks this clonotype as medium-sized. This sequence joins TRBV6-1 and TRBJ1-5; TCRdb's D gene call, TRBD1, goes unchecked for lack of DNA. CDR3 length: 16 amino acids. CDR1 is MNHNS, CDR2 SASEGT, per germline. CDR3 region: CATLNPQGAGNQPQHF.

This clonotype is called medium-sized based on its frequency. The chain links TRBV19 to TRBJ1-1. Germline V gene data show CDR1 as LNHDA and CDR2 as SQIVND (reference sequence). This CDR3 has 14 residues. This chain's CDR3 is CASSIPGYNTEAFF.

By frequency, this clonotype is medium-sized. The V gene is TRBV6-1, the J gene TRBJ2-1; there is no DNA to check the TCRdb D call of TRBD2. CDR3 length: 18 residues. Germline V lookup: CDR1 MNHNS, CDR2 SASEGT. This CDR3 reads CASSARGTSGGTYNEQFF.

Judged by frequency, this clonotype is medium-sized (0.01 to 0.1%). The chain has TRBV6-5 and TRBJ1-2; the TRBD1 assignment by TCRdb is unverifiable without DNA. Germline CDR1 MNHEY, CDR2 SVGAGI. The CDR3 extends over 14 amino acids. The CDR3 reads CASSLTHQGSGYTF.

Considering frequency, this clonotype is medium-sized. The gene calls are TRBV10-3 and TRBJ2-3; as DNA is missing, the TRBD2 call by TCRdb cannot be tested. The CDR3 consists of 18 residues. The germline CDR1 and CDR2 sequences are ENHRY and SYGVKD. The CDR3 spells CAISDSRGSGGAKDTQYF.

This clonotype is deemed medium-sized by its frequency. The chain combines TRBV6-1 with TRBJ2-1; with no DNA, the TCRdb D assignment of TRBD1 cannot be verified. Germline V CDR1 and CDR2: MNHNS, SASEGT. This CDR3 spans 16 amino acids. CDR3 in amino acids: CASSDPSRGPYNEQFF.

This clonotype registers medium-sized by frequency. This chain links TRBV11-2 with TRBJ2-5; lacking DNA, the TRBD1 call made by TCRdb goes unchecked. The CDR3 has 14 amino acids. Germline CDR1 and CDR2: SGHAT and FQNNGV. The CDR3 loop reads CASTRGGAQETQYF.

The chain carries TRBV11-2 and TRBJ1-3; TCRdb reports TRBD1, a call that lacks DNA to check it against. The CDR3 totals 13 residues. The V gene's germline CDR1 is SGHAT and CDR2 FQNNGV. This CDR3 reads CASSLLRQRRVYF.

Judged by frequency, this clonotype is medium-sized. V gene TRBV30 combines with J gene TRBJ1-2; TCRdb selects TRBD1, and the lack of DNA leaves this call unchecked. CDR1 and CDR2 (germline): GTSNPN, SVGIG (reference sequence). The CDR3 spans 14 residues. The CDR3 sequence: CAWIRGISELGYTF.

The chain has TRBV7-9 and TRBJ1-1. Looked up from germline, CDR1 is SEHNR and CDR2 is FQNEAQ (reference sequence). The CDR3 length is 13 residues. The CDR3 loop is CASSPDTNTEAFF.

The CDR3 sequence is CSAQPGTGEWGYTF. The chain uses TRBV29-1 and TRBJ1-2; TCRdb lists TRBD1, though no DNA is available to test this call. The CDR3 runs 14 residues. Germline V gene sequence: CDR1 SQVTM, CDR2 ANQGSEA.

V and J are TRBV20-1 and TRBJ2-7. The CDR3 has 13 amino acids. The germline V gene encodes CDR1 DFQATT and CDR2 SNEGSKA (reference sequence). The CDR3 sequence: CSARERGRLEQYF.

This clonotype registers medium-sized by frequency. This rearrangement joins TRBV5-6 to TRBJ1-4. The CDR3 runs 13 residues. Germline V lookup: CDR1 SGHDT, CDR2 YYEEEE. This CDR3 is CASSRAGYEKLFF.